Described below is a single T cell receptor (beta chain) sequence and its context. In the PCR, 60 Vbeta and 13 Jbeta primers were used. Sequencing was performed with immunoSEQ multiplex PCR; in TCRdb, only in-frame clones are kept and a portion is missing. The sample lists about 140,000 clones, over 60% occurring once. J gave up 3 bases and V 6 bases, and 1 base lay outside the gene matches. This CDR3 contains 13 residues. Germline CDR1 reads SNHLY; CDR2 reads FYNNEI. Nominally healthy donors provided the samples, though records likely missed some immune exposures. The data belong to a study of cytomegalovirus exposure and HLA in healthy donors.

J is TRBJ1-1 and V is TRBV2, with 10 bases fitting TRBD1. The TCR sequence derives from a woman between 45 and 60 years old in good health and CMV-seronegative. Sample: PBMCs. The CDR3 loop reads CASRGQGDTEAFF. As DNA, the CDR3 is TGTGCCAGCAGAGGACAGGGGGACACTGAAGCTTTCTTT.